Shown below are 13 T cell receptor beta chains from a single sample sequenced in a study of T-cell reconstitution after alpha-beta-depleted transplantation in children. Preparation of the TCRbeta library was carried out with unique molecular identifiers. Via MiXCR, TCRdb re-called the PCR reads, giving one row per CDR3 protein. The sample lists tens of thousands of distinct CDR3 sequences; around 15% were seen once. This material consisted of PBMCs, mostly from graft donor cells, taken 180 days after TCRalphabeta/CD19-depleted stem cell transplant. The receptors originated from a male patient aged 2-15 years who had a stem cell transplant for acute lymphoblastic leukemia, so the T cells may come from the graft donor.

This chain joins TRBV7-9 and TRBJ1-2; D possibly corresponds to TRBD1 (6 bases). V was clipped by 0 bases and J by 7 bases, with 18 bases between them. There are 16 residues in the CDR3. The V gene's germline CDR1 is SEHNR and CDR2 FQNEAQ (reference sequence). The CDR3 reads CASSLAETGLRSGYTF. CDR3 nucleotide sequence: TGTGCCAGCAGCTTAGCGGAGACAGGCCTCCGGAGTGGCTACACCTTC.

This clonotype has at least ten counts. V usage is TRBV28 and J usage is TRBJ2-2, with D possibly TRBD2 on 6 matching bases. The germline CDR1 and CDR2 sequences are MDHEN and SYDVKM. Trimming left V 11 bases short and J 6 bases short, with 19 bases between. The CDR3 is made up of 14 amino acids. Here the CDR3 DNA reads TGTGCCGGAGGGTCTCCTCGTTTCTCCGGGGAGCTGTTTTTT. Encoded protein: CAGGSPRFSGELFF.

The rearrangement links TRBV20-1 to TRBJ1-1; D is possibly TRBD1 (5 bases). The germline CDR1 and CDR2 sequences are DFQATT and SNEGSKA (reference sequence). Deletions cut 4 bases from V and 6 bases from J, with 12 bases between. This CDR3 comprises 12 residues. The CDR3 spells CSANRGNPEAFF. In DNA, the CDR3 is TGCAGTGCTAATAGGGGTAACCCTGAAGCTTTCTTT.

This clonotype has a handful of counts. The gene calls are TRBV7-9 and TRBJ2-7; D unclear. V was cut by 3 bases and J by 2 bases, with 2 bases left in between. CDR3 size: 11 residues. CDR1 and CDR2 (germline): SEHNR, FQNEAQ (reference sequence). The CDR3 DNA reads TGTGCCAGCAGCTTCCCCTACGAGCAGTACTTC. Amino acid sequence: CASSFPYEQYF.

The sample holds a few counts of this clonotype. The CDR3: CASSEPGRNYGYTF. CDR3 coding DNA: TGTGCCAGCAGTGAACCGGGACGTAACTATGGCTACACCTTC. V gene TRBV6-1 combines with J gene TRBJ1-2, with D possibly TRBD1 on 5 matching bases. CDR1 is MNHNS, CDR2 SASEGT, per germline. V lost 2 bases, J lost 1 base, and 8 bases lay in between. This CDR3 is 14 amino acids long.

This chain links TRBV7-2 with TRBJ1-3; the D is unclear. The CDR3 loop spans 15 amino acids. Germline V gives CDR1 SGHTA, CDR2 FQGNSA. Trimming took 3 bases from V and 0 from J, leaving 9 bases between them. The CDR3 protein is CASSFITNSGNTIYF. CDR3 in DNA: TGTGCCAGCAGCTTTATTACCAACTCTGGAAACACCATATATTTT.

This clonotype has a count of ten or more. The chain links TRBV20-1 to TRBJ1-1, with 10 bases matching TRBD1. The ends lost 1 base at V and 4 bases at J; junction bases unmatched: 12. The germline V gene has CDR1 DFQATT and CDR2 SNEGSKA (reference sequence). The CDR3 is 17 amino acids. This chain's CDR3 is CSARARDRGGDVTEAFF. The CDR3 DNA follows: TGCAGTGCTAGAGCCCGGGACAGGGGAGGTGATGTCACTGAAGCTTTCTTT.

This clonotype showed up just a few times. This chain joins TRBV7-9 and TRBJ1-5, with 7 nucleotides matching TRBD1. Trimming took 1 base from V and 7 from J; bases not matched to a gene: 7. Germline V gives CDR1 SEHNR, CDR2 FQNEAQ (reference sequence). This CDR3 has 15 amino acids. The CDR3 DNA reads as TGTGCCAGCAGCTTAGAGGGGGCAAAAGACCAGCCCCAGCATTTT. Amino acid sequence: CASSLEGAKDQPQHF.

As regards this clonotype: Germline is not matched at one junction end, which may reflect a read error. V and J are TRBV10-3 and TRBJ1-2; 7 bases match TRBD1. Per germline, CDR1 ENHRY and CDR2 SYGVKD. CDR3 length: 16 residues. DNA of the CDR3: TGTGCCATCAGAATATACCGGGACAGATCTAACTATGGCGACACCTTC. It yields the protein CAIRIYRDRSNYGDTF.

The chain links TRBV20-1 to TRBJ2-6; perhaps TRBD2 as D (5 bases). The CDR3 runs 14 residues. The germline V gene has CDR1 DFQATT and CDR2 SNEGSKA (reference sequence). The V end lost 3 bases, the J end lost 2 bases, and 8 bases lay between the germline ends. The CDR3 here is CSASPGAGANVLTF. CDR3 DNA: TGCAGTGCTAGTCCCGGGGCTGGGGCCAACGTCCTGACTTTC.

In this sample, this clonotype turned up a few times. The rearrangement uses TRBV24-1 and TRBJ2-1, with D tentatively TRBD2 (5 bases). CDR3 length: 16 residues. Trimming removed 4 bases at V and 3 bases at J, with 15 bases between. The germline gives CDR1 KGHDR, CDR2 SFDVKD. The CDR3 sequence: CATSERVGWGYNEQFF. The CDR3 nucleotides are TGTGCCACCAGTGAGCGGGTAGGGTGGGGCTACAATGAGCAGTTCTTC.

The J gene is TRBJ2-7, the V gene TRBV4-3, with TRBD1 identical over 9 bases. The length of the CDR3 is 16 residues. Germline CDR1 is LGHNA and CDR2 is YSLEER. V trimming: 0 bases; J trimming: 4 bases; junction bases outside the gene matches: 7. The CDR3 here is CASSQDLTGGWYEQYF. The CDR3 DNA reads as TGCGCCAGCAGCCAAGATTTAACAGGGGGCTGGTACGAGCAGTACTTC.

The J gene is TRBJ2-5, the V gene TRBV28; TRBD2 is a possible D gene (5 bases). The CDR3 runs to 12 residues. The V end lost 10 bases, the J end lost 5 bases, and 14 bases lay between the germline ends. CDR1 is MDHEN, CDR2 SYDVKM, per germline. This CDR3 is CANTPGLETQYF. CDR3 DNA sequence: TGTGCCAACACGCCGGGGTTGGAGACCCAGTACTTC.